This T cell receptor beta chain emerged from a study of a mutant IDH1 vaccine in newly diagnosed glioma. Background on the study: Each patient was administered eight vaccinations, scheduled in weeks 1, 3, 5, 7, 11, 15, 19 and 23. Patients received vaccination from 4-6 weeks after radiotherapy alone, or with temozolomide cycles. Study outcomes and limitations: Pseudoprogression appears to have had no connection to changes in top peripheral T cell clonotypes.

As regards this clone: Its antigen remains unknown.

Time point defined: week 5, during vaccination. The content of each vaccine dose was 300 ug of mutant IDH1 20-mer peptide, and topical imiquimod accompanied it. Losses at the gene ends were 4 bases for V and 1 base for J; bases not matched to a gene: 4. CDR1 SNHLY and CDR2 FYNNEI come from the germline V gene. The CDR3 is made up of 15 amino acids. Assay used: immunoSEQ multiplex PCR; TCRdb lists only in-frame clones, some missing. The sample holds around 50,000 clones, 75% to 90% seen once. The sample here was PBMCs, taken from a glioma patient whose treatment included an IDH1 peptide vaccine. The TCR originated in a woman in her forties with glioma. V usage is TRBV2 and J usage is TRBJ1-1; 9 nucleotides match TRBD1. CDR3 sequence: CASSAQGARNTEAFF. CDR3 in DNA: TGTGCCAGCAGTGCACAGGGGGCGCGGAACACTGAAGCTTTCTTT.